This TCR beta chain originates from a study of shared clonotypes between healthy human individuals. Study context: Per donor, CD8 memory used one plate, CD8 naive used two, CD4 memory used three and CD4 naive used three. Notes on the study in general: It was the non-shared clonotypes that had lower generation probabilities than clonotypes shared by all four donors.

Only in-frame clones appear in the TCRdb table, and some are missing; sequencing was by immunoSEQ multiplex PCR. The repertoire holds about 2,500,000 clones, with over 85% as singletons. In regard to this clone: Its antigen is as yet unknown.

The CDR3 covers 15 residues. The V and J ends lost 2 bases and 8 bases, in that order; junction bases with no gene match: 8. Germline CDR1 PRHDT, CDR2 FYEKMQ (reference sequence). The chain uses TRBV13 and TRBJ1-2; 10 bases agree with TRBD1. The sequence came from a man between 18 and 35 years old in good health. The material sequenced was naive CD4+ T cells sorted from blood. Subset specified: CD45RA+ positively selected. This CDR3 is CASSLTGTGESGYTF. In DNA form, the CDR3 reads TGTGCCAGCAGCTTAACTGGGACAGGGGAGAGCGGCTACACCTTC.